Listed here is a single T cell receptor beta chain. This entry comes from a study of STAT5B mutations in CD4+ large granular lymphocyte leukemia. V shed 5 bases and J shed 4 bases, with 4 bases lying between them. This CDR3 is 11 amino acids long. Germline V gene lookup returns CDR1 LGHNT and CDR2 FRNRAP. This table comes from immunoSEQ multiplex PCR, and its TCRdb copy is limited to in-frame clones, with some not included. The data hold some 30,000 clones, with less than 75% observed a single time. The specimen sequenced was CD4+ T cells from blood buffy coats. This clonotype was obtained from a human donor in good health. The V gene is TRBV12-5, the J gene TRBJ2-3; D ambiguous. Here the CDR3 DNA reads TGTGCTAGTGGTGGAGCAGATACGCAGTATTTT. Residues: CASGGADTQYF.